These T cell receptor beta chains were read from a single sample in a study of cytomegalovirus exposure and HLA in healthy donors. TCRdb's table, derived via immunoSEQ multiplex PCR, lists solely in-frame clones and lacks some. The sample has 100,000 to 150,000 clones, about four fifths seen once. The specimen sequenced was PBMCs. The source of these receptors is a woman aged 45-65 years in good health and CMV-seropositive. Both conserved end residues are part of each CDR3. The D gene is left open where the match is weak. The listing skips clone size in some rows; elsewhere it reads once, few, many or a size class.

clone size	V gene	J gene	D gene	CDR3 DNA	CDR3 protein
once	TRBV10-3	TRBJ2-1	TRBD1	TGTGCCATCACGACAGGGGGGGACAATGAGCAGTTCTTC	CAITTGGDNEQFF
.	TRBV5-1	TRBJ2-1	.	TGCGCCAGCGGCTCAGGGGGGACGAGTGAGCAGTTCTTC	CASGSGGTSEQFF
.	TRBV9	TRBJ2-7	.	TGTGCCAGCAGCCTGCGACAGGCGTCCTACGAGCAGTACTTC	CASSLRQASYEQYF
.	TRBV7-9	TRBJ2-7	TRBD2	TGTGCCAGCAGCTCAATTATCAGCTCGGGGGCTAGCGGGATTGGCGAGCAGTACTTC	CASSSIISSGASGIGEQYF
few	TRBV6-1	TRBJ1-2	TRBD1	TGTGCCAGCACCTCCGGACAGGGCACCTATGGCTACACCTTC	CASTSGQGTYGYTF
few	TRBV7-2	TRBJ2-2	TRBD2	TGTGCCAGCAGCTTACGACTAGCGGGAACCGGGGAGCTGTTTTTT	CASSLRLAGTGELFF
few	TRBV7-2	TRBJ1-4	.	TGTGCCAGCAGCTTTGTACAGGCAACTAATGAAAAACTGTTTTTT	CASSFVQATNEKLFF
.	TRBV11-2	TRBJ2-7	TRBD2	TGTGCCAGCAGCTCGTTAGTTCGGGGGGGCTACGAGCAGTACTTC	CASSSLVRGGYEQYF
.	TRBV30	TRBJ2-5	TRBD2	TGTGCCTGGACTAGCGGGGGGGAGACCCAGTACTTC	CAWTSGGETQYF
few	TRBV18	TRBJ2-3	TRBD2	TGTGCCAGCTCACCTACTAGCGGTAGCACAGATACGCAGTATTTT	CASSPTSGSTDTQYF
.	TRBV6-4	TRBJ2-7	.	TGTGCCAGCAGCAACCTTTTCCGGGATACCGATATGTACGAGCAGTACTTC	CASSNLFRDTDMYEQYF
few	TRBV13	TRBJ2-3	TRBD2	TGTGCCAGCAGCTTGCGACTAGCGGGGAGCACAGATACGCAGTATTTT	CASSLRLAGSTDTQYF
few	TRBV9	TRBJ2-2	.	TGTGCCAGCAGCGTAAACGGGAACCCCCTGAACACCGGGGAGCTGTTTTTT	CASSVNGNPLNTGELFF
.	TRBV5-1	TRBJ1-6	.	TGCGCCAGCAGCTTGGGACAGGCAAATTCACCCCTCCACTTT	CASSLGQANSPLHF
few	TRBV13	TRBJ1-3	TRBD1	TGTGCCAGCAGCACGGGACAGGGGGCGGCTGGAAACACCATATATTTT	CASSTGQGAAGNTIYF
.	TRBV19	TRBJ2-7	.	TGTGCCAGTAGTAGCAGCGGAGCCTACGAGCAGTACTTC	CASSSSGAYEQYF
.	TRBV5-1	TRBJ2-7	.	TGCGCCAGCAGCTTGGTAGCAGGGCCCGAGTACGAGCAGTACTTC	CASSLVAGPEYEQYF
.	TRBV7-3	TRBJ2-3	TRBD2	TGTGCCAGCAGCTCGGGACTAGGGGTGGAGACAGATACGCAGTATTTT	CASSSGLGVETDTQYF
.	TRBV7-2	TRBJ1-1	.	TGTGCCAGCAGCTATACAGGGCTCACTGAAGCTTTCTTT	CASSYTGLTEAFF
.	TRBV7-9	TRBJ1-2	TRBD1	TGTGCCAGCAGCTTCGGACAGGGTGGCTATGGCTACACCTTC	CASSFGQGGYGYTF
.	TRBV19	TRBJ2-7	TRBD1	TGTGCCAGTAGTATTGTGGGACAGGGGTTAGTCGAGCAGTACTTC	CASSIVGQGLVEQYF
.	TRBV5-8	TRBJ2-7	.	TGTGCCAGCAGCTTGAGTAGTACCTACGAGCAGTACTTC	CASSLSSTYEQYF
.	TRBV5-1	TRBJ2-7	.	TGCGCCAGCAATATTGAGGGATCGTACGAGCAGTACTTC	CASNIEGSYEQYF
few	TRBV6-5	TRBJ1-3	.	TGTGCCAGCAGTCGTAGGGGTTCTGGAAACACCATATATTTT	CASSRRGSGNTIYF
.	TRBV7-2	TRBJ2-3	.	TGTGCCAGCAGCTTATACCAGGCGGGGAGTGCAGATACGCAGTATTTT	CASSLYQAGSADTQYF
.	TRBV11-3	TRBJ1-1	.	TGTGCCAGCGGACGGACAAACACTGAAGCTTTCTTT	CASGRTNTEAFF
.	TRBV7-9	TRBJ2-1	TRBD2	TGTGCCAGCAGCCATGGGGGGGGGAATGAGCAGTTCTTC	CASSHGGGNEQFF
.	TRBV9	TRBJ2-3	TRBD2	TGTGCCAGCAGCGACCGGACTAGCGGGAGCTTGGGGAGTACGCAGTATTTT	CASSDRTSGSLGSTQYF
.	TRBV6-1	TRBJ1-1	TRBD1	TGTGCCAGCAGAAGAGACAGGGCAGGGACTGAAGCTTTCTTT	CASRRDRAGTEAFF
once	TRBV7-9	TRBJ2-7	TRBD1	TGTGCCAGCAGCTACCGGGACAGGGGCTACGAGCAGTACTTC	CASSYRDRGYEQYF
.	TRBV10-3	TRBJ2-1	TRBD2	TGTGCCATCAGTGAGGGACTAGCGGGAACCGGGAATGAGCAGTTCTTC	CAISEGLAGTGNEQFF
.	TRBV5-1	TRBJ2-5	TRBD2	TGCGCCAGCAGCTTGGGGGCGGGGGGAACCTCCCAAGAGACCCAGTACTTC	CASSLGAGGTSQETQYF
few	TRBV5-1	TRBJ1-1	TRBD1	TGCGCCAGCAGCCCATACCCGGGACAGGGGGCCGGTGGGAACACTGAAGCTTTCTTT	CASSPYPGQGAGGNTEAFF
once	TRBV19	TRBJ2-2	.	TGTGCCACTACGGGGCAGGGGAACGGGGAGCTGTTTTTT	CATTGQGNGELFF
.	TRBV7-9	TRBJ1-1	.	TGTGCCAGCAGCTTTGGAGGGGCGAACACTGAAGCTTTCTTT	CASSFGGANTEAFF
.	TRBV4-3	TRBJ2-7	TRBD1	TGCGCCAGCAGCCAAGATTGGGACAGGTCCTACGAGCAGTACTTC	CASSQDWDRSYEQYF
once	TRBV29-1	TRBJ2-3	TRBD1	TGCAGCGTCTTACAGGGGCGAGGGGCAGATACGCAGTATTTT	CSVLQGRGADTQYF
.	TRBV4-3	TRBJ1-2	.	TGCGCCAGCAGCCAAGATCGGGACACCTATGGCTACACCTTC	CASSQDRDTYGYTF
.	TRBV28	TRBJ2-2	.	TGTGCCAGCAGTTTTGGGGCACGCCTGCACGGGGAGCTGTTTTTT	CASSFGARLHGELFF
.	TRBV7-3	TRBJ2-2	TRBD2	TGTGCCAGCAGCTTAAAAGCGGGGTTGAACACCGGGGAGCTGTTTTTT	CASSLKAGLNTGELFF
.	TRBV10-3	TRBJ1-2	.	TGTGCCATCAGTGGGACCGGGGACTATGGCTACACCTTC	CAISGTGDYGYTF
.	TRBV7-9	TRBJ2-5	TRBD1	TGTGCCAGCAGCCGCTTCGTAGGAGACAGGGGTGGAGAGACCCAGTACTTC	CASSRFVGDRGGETQYF
.	TRBV7-2	TRBJ1-1	TRBD1	TGTGCCAGCAGCTTAGGTCGACAGGGTTGGACTTTCTTT	CASSLGRQGWTFF
.	TRBV10-3	TRBJ1-2	TRBD1	TGTGCCATCAGTGACTGGGGACAGGGGGGAAACTATGGCTACACCTTC	CAISDWGQGGNYGYTF
.	TRBV29-1	TRBJ1-5	.	TGCAGCGTCCGCGGGGGGCGCGATCAGCCCCAGCATTTT	CSVRGGRDQPQHF
.	TRBV7-2	TRBJ2-3	TRBD1	TGTGCCAGCAGCTCCGACAGGGCCAGAGATACGCAGTATTTT	CASSSDRARDTQYF
.	TRBV13	TRBJ2-1	.	TGTGCCAGCAGCTTAGGCCTCCCTAACAATGAGCAGTTCTTC	CASSLGLPNNEQFF
.	TRBV6-1	TRBJ1-3	.	TGTGCCAGCAGTGATCAGGGGAGGGCTGGAAACACCATATATTTT	CASSDQGRAGNTIYF
.	TRBV7-9	TRBJ1-1	.	TGTGCCAGCAGGGTCAGGGGACTAGAAGGGAACACTGAAGCTTTCTTT	CASRVRGLEGNTEAFF